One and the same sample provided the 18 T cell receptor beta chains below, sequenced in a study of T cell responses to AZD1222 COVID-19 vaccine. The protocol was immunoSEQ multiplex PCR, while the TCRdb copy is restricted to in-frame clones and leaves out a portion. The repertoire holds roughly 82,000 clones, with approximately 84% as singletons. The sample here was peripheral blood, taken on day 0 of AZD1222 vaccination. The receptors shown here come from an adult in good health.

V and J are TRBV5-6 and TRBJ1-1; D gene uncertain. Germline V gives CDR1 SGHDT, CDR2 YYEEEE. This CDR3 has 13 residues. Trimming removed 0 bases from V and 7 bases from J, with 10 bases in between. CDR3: CASSLDTRFEAFF. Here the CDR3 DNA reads TGTGCCAGCAGCTTGGATACAAGGTTTGAAGCTTTCTTT.

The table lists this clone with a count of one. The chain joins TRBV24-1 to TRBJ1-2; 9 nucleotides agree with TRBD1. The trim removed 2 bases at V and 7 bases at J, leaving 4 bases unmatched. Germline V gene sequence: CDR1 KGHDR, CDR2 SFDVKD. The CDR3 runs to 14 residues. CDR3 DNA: TGTGCCACCAGTGATTCCGGGACAGGGTTTGGCTACACCTTC. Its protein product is CATSDSGTGFGYTF.

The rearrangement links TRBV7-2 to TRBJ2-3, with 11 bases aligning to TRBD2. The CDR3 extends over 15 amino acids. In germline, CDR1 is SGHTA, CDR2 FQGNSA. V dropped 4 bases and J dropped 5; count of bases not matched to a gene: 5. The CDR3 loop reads CASSYMLAGGDTQYF. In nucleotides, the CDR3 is TGTGCCAGCAGCTATATGCTAGCGGGGGGAGATACGCAGTATTTT.

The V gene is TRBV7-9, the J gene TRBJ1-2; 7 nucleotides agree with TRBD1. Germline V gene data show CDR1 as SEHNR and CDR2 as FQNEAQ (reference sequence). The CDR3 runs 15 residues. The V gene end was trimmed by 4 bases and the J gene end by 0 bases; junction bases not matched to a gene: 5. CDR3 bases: TGTGCCAGCAGCTACGGGACAGCAGCTAACTATGGCTACACCTTC. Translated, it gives CASSYGTAANYGYTF.

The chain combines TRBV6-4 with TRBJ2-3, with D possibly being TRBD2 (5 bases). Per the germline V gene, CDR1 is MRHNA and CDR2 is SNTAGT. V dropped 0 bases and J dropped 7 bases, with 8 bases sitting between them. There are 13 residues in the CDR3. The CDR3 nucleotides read TGTGCCAGCAGTGACTCGAGAGGGAATACGCAGTATTTT. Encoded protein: CASSDSRGNTQYF.

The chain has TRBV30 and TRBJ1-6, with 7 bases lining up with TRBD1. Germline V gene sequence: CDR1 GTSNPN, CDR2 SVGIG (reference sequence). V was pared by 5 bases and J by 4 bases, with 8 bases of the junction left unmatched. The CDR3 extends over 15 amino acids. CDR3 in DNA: TGTGCCTGGGCTAGGACAGGCGATTATAATTCACCCCTCCACTTT. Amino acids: CAWARTGDYNSPLHF.

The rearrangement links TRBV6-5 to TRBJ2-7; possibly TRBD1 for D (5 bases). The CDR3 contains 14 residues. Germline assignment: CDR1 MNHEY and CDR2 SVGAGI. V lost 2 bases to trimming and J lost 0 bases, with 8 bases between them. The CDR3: CASSYDRNSYEQYF. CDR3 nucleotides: TGTGCCAGCAGTTACGACAGAAACTCCTACGAGCAGTACTTC.

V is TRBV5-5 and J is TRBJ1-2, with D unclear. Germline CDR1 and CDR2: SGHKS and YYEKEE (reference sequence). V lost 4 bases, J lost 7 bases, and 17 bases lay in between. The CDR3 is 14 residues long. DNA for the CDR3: TGTGCCAGCAGCGTAACCTCCGGTGGTAGTGGCTACACCTTC. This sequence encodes CASSVTSGGSGYTF.

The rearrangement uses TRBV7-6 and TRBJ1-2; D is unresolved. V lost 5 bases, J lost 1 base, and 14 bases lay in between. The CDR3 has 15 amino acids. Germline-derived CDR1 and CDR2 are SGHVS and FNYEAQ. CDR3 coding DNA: TGTGCCAGCAGCGCAGAGACTGGATTTAACTATGGCTACACCTTC. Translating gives CASSAETGFNYGYTF. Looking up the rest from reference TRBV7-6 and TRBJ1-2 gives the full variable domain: GAGVSQSPRYKVTKRGQDVALRCDPISGHVSLYWYRQALGQGPEFLTYFNYEAQQDKSGLPNDRFSAERPEGSISTLTIQRTEQRDSAMYRCASSAETGFNYGYTFGSGTRLTVV.

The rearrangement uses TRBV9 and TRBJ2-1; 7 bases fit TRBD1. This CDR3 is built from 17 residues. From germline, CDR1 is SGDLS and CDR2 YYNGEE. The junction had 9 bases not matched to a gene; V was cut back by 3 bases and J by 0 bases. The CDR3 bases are TGTGCCAGCAGCGGTAAAGCCTGGACAGGCTCCTACAATGAGCAGTTCTTC. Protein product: CASSGKAWTGSYNEQFF.

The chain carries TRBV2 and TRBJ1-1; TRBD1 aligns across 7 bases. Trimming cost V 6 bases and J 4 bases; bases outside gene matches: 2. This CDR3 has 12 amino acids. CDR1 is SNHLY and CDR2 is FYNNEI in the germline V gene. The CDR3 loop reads CASRAGGTEAFF. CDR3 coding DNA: TGTGCCAGCAGGGCAGGGGGCACTGAAGCTTTCTTT.

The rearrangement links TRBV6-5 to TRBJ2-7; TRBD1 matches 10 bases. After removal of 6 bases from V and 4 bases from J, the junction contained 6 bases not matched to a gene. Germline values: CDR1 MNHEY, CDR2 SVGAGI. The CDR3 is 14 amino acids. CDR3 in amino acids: CASSLDRGQYEQYF. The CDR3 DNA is TGTGCCAGCAGCCTAGACAGGGGGCAATACGAGCAGTACTTC.

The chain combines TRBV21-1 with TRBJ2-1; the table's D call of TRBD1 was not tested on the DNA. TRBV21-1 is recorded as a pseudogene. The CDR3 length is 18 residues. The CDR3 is CASSHQSGGALPYNEQFF. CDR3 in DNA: TGTGCCAGCAGCCACCAATCGGGTGGGGCCCTACCCTACAATGAGCAGTTCTTC.

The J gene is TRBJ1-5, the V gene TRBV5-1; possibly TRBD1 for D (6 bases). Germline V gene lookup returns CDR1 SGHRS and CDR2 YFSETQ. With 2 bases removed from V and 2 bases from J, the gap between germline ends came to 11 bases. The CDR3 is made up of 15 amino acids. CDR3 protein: CASSFSGGRNQPQHF. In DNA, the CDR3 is TGCGCCAGCAGCTTTTCTGGGGGGCGCAATCAGCCCCAGCATTTT.

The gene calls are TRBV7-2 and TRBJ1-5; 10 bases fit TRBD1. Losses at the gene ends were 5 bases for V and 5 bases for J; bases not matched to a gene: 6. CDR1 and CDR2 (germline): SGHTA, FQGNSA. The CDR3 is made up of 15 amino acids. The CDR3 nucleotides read TGTGCCAGCAGCACCCGGACAGGGGGAGATCAGCCCCAGCATTTT. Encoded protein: CASSTRTGGDQPQHF.

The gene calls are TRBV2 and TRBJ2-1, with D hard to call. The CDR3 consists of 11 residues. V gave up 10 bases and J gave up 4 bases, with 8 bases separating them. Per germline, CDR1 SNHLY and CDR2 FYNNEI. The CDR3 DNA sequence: TGTGCCACAGGAGATTACAATGAGCAGTTCTTC. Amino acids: CATGDYNEQFF.

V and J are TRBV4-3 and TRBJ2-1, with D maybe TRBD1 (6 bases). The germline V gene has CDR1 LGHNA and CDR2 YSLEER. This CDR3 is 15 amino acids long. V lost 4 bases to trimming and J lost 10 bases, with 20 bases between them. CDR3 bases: TGCGCCAGCAGCCTGGGGGCTACACAGACAAGGGAGCAGTTCTTC. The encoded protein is CASSLGATQTREQFF.

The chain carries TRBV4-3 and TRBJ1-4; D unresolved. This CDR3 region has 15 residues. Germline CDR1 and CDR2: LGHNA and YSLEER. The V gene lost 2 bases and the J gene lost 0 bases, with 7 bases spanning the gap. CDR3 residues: CASSQNFATNEKLFF. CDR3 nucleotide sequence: TGCGCCAGCAGCCAAAACTTTGCAACTAATGAAAAACTGTTTTTT.